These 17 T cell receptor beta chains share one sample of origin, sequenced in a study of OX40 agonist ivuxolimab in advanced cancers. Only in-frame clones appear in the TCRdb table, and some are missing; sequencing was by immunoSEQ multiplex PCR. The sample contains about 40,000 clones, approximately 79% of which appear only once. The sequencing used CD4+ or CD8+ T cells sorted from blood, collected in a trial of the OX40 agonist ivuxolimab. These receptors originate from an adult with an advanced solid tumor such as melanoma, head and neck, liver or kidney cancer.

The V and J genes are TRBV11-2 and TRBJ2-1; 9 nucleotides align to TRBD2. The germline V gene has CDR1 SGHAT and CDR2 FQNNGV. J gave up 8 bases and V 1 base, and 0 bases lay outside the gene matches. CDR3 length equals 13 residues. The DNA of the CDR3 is TGTGCCAGCAGCTTAGGACTAGCGGATGAGCAGTTCTTC. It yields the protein CASSLGLADEQFF.

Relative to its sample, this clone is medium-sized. CDR3 in DNA: TGTGCCAGCAGCCAATCGGTGAACACTGAAGCTTTCTTT. Protein: CASSQSVNTEAFF. The J gene is TRBJ1-1, the V gene TRBV16; D remains ambiguous. V shed 0 bases and J shed 0 bases, with 2 bases lying between them. The CDR3 length is 13 residues. CDR1 is KGHSY and CDR2 is FQNENV in the germline V gene.

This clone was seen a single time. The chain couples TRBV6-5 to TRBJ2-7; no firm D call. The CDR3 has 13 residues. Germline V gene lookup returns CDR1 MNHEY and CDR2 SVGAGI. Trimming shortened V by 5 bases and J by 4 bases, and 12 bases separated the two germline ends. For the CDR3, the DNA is TGTGCCAGCAGTATCCAGTGGGGTTACGAGCAGTACTTC. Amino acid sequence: CASSIQWGYEQYF.

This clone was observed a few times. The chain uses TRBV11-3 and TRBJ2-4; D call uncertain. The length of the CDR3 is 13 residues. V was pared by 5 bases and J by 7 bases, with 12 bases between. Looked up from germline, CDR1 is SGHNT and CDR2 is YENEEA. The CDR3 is CASSQGANNIQYF. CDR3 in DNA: TGTGCCAGCAGCCAAGGAGCAAACAACATTCAGTACTTC. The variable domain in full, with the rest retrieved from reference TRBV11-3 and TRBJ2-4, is EAGVVQSPRYKIIEKKQPVAFWCNPISGHNTLYWYLQNLGQGPELLIRYENEEAVDDSQLPKDRFSAERLKGVDSTLKIQPAELGDSAVYLCASSQGANNIQYFGAGTRLSVL.

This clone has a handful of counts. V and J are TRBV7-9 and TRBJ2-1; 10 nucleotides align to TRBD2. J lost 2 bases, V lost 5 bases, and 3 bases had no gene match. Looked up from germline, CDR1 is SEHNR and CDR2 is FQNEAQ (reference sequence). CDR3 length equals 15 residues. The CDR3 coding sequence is TGTGCCAGCAGCGGGAGCGGGAGGGCCTACAATGAGCAGTTCTTC. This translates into CASSGSGRAYNEQFF. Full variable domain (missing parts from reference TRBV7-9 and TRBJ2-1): DTGVSQNPRHKITKRGQNVTFRCDPISEHNRLYWYRQTLGQGPEFLTYFQNEAQLEKSRLLSDRFSAERPKGSFSTLEIQRTEQGDSAMYLCASSGSGRAYNEQFFGPGTRLTVL.

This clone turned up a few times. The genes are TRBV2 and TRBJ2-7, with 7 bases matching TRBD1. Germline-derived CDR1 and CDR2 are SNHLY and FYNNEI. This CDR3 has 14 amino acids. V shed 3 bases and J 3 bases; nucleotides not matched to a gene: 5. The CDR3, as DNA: TGTGCCAGCAGTGAGATTTACAGGGGCTACGAGCAGTACTTC. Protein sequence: CASSEIYRGYEQYF.

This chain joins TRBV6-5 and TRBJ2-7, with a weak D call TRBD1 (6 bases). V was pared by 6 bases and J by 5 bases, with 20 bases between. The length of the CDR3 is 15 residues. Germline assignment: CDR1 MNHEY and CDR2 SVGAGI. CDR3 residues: CASSSNLGAVDEQYF. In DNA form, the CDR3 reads TGTGCCAGCAGCTCTAATCTGGGGGCAGTCGACGAGCAGTACTTC.

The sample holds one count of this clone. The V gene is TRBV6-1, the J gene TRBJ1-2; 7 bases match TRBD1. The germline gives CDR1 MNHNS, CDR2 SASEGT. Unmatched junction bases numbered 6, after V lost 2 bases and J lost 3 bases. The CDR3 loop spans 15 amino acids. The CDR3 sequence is CASSESYGTDYGYTF. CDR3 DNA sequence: TGTGCCAGCAGTGAATCCTACGGGACAGACTATGGCTACACCTTC.

The CDR3 bases are TGTGCCAGCAATCTCCCGGGGCGCCACACTGAGCAGTTCTTC. Residues: CASNLPGRHTEQFF. The V and J genes are TRBV6-1 and TRBJ2-1; perhaps D is TRBD1 or TRBD2 (5 bases each). This CDR3 region has 14 residues. Trimming left V 7 bases short and J 9 bases short, with 19 bases between. In germline, CDR1 is MNHNS, CDR2 SASEGT.

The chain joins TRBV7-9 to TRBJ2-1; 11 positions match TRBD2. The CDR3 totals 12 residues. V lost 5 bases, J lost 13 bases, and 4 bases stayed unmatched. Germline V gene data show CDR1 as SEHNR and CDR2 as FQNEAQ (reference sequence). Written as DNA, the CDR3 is TGTGCCAGCAGCCCTAGCGGGAGGAACCAGTTCTTC. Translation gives CASSPSGRNQFF.

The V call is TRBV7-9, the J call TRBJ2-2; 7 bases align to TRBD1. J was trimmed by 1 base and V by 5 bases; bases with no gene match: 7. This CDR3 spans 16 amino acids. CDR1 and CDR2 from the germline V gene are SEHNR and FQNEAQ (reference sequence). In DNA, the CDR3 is TGTGCCAGCAGCGGACGACAGGGATTGAACACCGGGGAGCTGTTTTTT. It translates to CASSGRQGLNTGELFF.

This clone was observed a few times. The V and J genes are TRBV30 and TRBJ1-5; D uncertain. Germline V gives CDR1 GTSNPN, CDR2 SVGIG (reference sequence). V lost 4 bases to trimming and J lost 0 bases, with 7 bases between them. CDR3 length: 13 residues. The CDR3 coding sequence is TGTGCCTGGAATGGCGATAGCAATCAGCCCCAGCATTTT. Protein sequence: CAWNGDSNQPQHF.

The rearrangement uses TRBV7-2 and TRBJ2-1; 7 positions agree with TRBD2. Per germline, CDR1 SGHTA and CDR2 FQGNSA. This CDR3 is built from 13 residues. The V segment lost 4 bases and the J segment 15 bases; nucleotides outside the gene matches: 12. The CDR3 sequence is CASSSSPGLRSFF. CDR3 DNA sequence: TGTGCCAGCAGCTCCTCCCCGGGACTACGTTCGTTCTTC.

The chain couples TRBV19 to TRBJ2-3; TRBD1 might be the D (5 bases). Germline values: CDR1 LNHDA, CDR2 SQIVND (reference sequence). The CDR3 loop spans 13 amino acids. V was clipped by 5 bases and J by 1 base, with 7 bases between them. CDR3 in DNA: TGTGCCAGTAGTGGGGCTGGCACAGATACGCAGTATTTT. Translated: CASSGAGTDTQYF.

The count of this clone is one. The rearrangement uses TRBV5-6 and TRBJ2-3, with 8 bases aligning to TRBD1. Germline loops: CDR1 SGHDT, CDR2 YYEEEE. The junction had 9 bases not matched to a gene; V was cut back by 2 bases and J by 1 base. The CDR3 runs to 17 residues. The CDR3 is CASSFSPGGRRTDTQYF. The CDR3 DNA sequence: TGTGCCAGCAGCTTCTCCCCAGGGGGCCGACGCACAGATACGCAGTATTTT.

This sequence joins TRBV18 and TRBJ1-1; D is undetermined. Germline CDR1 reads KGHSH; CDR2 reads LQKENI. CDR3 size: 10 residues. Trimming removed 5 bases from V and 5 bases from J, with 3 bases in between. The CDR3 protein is CASSGTEAFF. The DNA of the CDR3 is TGTGCCAGCTCAGGGACTGAAGCTTTCTTT.

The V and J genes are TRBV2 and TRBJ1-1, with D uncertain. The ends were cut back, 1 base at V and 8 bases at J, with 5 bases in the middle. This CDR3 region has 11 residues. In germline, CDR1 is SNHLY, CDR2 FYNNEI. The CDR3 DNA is TGTGCCAGCAGTGAAGACGGAGAAGCTTTCTTT. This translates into CASSEDGEAFF.